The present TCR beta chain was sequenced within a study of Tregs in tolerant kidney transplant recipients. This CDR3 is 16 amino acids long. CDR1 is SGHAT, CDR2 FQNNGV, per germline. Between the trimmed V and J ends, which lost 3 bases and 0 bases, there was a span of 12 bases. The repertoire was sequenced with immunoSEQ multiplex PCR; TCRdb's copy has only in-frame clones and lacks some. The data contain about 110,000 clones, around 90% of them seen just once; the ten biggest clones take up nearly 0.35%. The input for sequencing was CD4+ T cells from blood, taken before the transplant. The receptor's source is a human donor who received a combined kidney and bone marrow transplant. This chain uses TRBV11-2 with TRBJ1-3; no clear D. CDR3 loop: CASSFSGPNSGNTIYF. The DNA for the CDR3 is TGTGCCAGCAGCTTTAGCGGGCCCAACTCTGGAAACACCATATATTTT.